The clone carrying this TCR beta chain was seen at least ten times. The antigen is undetermined. These data belong to a study of tumor-infiltrating lymphocytes in primary liver carcinoma. Study-wide findings and caveats: In tumor-adjacent and tumor-blood pairs, overlap was lower than in tumor region pairs.

Total RNA amounting to 500 ng was the source from which TCR beta cDNA was made with a constant-region primer. Libraries for TCR beta were built through three nested multiplex PCR rounds, which together made up a slightly modified ARM-PCR procedure. Each of the first two PCR rounds ran roughly 9 cycles with TRBV1-TRBV30 forward and C-beta reverse primers. A single record per CDR3 protein comes from TCRdb applying MiXCR to the multiplex PCR reads. The table records approximately 120,000 distinct CDR3 sequences, 55% to 75% of them present only once. Co-extracted RNA and DNA came from about 19-30 mg of unsorted bulk tissue. The authors sampled five separate regions per tumor. Tumor samples all exceeded 80% viable tumor cells. Germline CDR1 reads SGHVS; CDR2 reads FQNEAQ. V was trimmed by 6 bases and J by 2 bases, leaving 11 bases between them. The CDR3 sequence is 14 residues long.

The rearrangement links TRBV7-8 to TRBJ1-3, with TRBD1 as a possible D gene (6 bases). The source of this sequence is a woman aged 55-69 years with primary liver carcinoma and hepatitis B virus infection. The material sequenced was liver tumor tissue from sampling region 3. As for subset: tumor region T3, left-lateral pole. The CDR3 DNA follows: TGTGCCAGCAGATCAACAGGGACTGGAAACACCATATATTTT. Its translation: CASRSTGTGNTIYF.